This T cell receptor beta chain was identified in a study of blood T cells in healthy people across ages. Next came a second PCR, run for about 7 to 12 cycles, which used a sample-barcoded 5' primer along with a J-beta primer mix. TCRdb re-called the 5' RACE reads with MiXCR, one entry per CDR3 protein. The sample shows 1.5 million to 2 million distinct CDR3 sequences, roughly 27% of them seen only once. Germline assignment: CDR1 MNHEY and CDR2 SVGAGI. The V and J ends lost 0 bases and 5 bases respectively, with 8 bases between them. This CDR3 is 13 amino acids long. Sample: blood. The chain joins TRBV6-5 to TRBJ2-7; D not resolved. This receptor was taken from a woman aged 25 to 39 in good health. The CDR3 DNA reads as TGTGCCAGCAGTTACTCCGATCGCGACGAGCAGTACTTC. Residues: CASSYSDRDEQYF.